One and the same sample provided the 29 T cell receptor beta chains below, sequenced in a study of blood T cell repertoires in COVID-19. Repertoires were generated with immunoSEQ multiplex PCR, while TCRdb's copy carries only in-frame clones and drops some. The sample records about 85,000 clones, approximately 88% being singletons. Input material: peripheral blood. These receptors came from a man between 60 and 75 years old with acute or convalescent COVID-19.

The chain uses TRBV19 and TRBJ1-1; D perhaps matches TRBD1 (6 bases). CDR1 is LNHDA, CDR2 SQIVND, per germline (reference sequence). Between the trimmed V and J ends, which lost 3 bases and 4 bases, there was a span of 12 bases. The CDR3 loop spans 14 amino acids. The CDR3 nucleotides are TGTGCCAGTAGTATGCCGAACAGGGCCACTGAAGCTTTCTTT. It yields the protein CASSMPNRATEAFF.

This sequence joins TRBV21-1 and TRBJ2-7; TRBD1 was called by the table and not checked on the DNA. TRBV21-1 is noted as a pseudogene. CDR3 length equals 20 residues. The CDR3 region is CASSKRSCFFGLRPPYEQYF. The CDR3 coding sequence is TGTGCCAGCAGCAAACGATCTTGTTTTTTTGGGCTCAGGCCCCCCTACGAGCAGTACTTC.

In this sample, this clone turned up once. The CDR3 coding sequence is TGTGCCAGCTCACCACCCATGTTGGAGACCCAGTACTTC. Translating gives CASSPPMLETQYF. V gene TRBV18 combines with J gene TRBJ2-5; D is undetermined. The CDR3 covers 13 residues. The germline V gene has CDR1 KGHSH and CDR2 LQKENI. Trimming took 0 bases from V and 5 from J, leaving 7 bases between them.

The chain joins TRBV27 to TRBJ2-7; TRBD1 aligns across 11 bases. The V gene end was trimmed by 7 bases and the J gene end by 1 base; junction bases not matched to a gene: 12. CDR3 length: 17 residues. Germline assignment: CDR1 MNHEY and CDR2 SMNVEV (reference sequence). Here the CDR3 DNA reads TGTGCCAGCAAAACCCGGACAGGGGGCGCCCAATCCTACGAGCAGTACTTC. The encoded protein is CASKTRTGGAQSYEQYF.

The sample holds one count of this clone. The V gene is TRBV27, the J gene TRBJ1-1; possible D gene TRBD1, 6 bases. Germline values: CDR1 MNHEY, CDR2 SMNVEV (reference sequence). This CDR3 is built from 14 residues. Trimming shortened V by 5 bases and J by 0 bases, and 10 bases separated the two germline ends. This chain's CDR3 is CASSTRDMNTEAFF. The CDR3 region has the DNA TGTGCCAGCAGTACCAGGGACATGAACACTGAAGCTTTCTTT.

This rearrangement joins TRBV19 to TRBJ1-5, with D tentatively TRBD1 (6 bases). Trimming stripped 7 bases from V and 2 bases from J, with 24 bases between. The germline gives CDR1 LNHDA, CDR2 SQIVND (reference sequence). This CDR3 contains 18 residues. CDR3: CASTSPVGEGGGNQPQHF. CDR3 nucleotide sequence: TGTGCCAGTACTTCCCCCGTGGGGGAGGGGGGGGGCAATCAGCCCCAGCATTTT.

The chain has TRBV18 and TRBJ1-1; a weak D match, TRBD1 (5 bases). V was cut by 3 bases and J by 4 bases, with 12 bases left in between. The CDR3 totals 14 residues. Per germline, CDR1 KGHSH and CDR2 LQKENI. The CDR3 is CASSPPTVGTEAFF. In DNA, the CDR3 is TGTGCCAGCTCACCCCCGACAGTGGGCACTGAAGCTTTCTTT.

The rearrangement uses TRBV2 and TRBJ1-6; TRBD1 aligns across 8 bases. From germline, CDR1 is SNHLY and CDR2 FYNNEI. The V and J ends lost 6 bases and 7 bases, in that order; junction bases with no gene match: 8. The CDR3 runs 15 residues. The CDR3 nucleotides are TGTGCCAGCAGGGCCGGACAGGGCGGGAATTCACCCCTCCACTTT. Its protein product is CASRAGQGGNSPLHF.

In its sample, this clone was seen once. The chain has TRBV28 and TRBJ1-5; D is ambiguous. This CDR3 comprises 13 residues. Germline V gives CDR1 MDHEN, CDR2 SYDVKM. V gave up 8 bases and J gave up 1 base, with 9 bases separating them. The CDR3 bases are TGTGCCAGCGTAGAACAGAGCAATCAGCCCCAGCATTTT. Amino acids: CASVEQSNQPQHF.

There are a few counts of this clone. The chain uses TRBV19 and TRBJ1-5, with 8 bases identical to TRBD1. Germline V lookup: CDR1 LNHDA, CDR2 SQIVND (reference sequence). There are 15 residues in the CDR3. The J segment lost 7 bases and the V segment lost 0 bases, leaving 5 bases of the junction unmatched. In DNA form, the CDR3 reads TGTGCCAGTAGTATAGACACAGGGGGTGGCCAGCCCCAGCATTTT. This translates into CASSIDTGGGQPQHF. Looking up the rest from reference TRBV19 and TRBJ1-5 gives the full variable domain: DGGITQSPKYLFRKEGQNVTLSCEQNLNHDAMYWYRQDPGQGLRLIYYSQIVNDFQKGDIAEGYSVSREKKESFPLTVTSAQKNPTAFYLCASSIDTGGGQPQHFGDGTRLSIL.

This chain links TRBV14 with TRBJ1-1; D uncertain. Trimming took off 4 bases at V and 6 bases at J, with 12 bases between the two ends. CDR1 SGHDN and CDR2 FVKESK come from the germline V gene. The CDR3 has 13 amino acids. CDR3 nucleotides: TGTGCCAGCAGCCCCCTAGGTCTTGCTGAAGCTTTCTTT. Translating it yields CASSPLGLAEAFF.

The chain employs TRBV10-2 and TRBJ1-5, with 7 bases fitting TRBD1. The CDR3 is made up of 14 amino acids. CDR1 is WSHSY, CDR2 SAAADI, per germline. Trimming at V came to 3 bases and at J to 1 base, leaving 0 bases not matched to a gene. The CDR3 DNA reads TGCGCCAGCAGTGAAGGGGGCAGCAATCAGCCCCAGCATTTT. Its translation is CASSEGGSNQPQHF.

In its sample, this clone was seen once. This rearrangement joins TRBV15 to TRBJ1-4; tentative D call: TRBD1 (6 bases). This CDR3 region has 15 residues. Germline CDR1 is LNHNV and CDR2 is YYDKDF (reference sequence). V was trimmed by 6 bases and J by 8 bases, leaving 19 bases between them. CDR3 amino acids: CATSLTGLGREKLFF. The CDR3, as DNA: TGTGCCACCAGTCTCACAGGGTTGGGGAGAGAAAAACTGTTTTTT.

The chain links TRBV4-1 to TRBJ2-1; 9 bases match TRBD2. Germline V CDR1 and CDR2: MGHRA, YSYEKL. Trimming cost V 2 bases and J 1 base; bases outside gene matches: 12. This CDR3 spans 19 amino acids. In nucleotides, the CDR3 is TGCGCCAGCAGCCAACCTAGCGGGGAAAGCTGGGGGTCCTACAATGAGCAGTTCTTC. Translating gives CASSQPSGESWGSYNEQFF.

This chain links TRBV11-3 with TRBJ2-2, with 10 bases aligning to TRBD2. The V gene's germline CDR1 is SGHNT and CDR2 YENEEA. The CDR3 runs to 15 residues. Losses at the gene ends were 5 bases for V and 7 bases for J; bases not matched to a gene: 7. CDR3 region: CASSVSGGVIGELFF. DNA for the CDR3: TGTGCCAGCAGCGTCAGCGGGGGGGTCATCGGGGAGCTGTTTTTT.

The CDR3 DNA reads as TGTGCCAGCAGGCCCGGGACAGGAGAAGAGACCCAGTACTTC. Its protein is CASRPGTGEETQYF. The J gene is TRBJ2-5, the V gene TRBV27; the match to TRBD1 covers 8 bases. The CDR3 totals 14 residues. Germline CDR1 and CDR2: MNHEY and SMNVEV (reference sequence). The V gene end was trimmed by 6 bases and the J gene end by 3 bases; junction bases not matched to a gene: 6.

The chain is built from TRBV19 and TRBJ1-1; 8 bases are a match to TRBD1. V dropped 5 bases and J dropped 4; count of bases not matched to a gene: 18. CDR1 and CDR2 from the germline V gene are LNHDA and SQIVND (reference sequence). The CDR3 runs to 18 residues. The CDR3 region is CASSAFPGGARVGTEAFF. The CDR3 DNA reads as TGTGCCAGTAGTGCCTTCCCAGGGGGCGCAAGGGTCGGCACTGAAGCTTTCTTT.

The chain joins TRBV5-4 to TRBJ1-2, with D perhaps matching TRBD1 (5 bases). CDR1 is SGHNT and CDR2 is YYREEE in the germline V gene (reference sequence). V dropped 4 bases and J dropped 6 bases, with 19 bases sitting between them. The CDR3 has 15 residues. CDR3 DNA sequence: TGTGCCAGCAGCGCCCGCGGGGCCTTGCGAGATGGCTACACCTTC. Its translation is CASSARGALRDGYTF.

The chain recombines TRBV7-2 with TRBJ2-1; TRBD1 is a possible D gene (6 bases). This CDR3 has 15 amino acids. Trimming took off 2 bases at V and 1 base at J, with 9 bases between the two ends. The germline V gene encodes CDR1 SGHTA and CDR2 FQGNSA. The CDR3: CASSLLGQSYNEQFF. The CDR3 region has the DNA TGTGCCAGCAGCTTACTGGGACAATCCTACAATGAGCAGTTCTTC.

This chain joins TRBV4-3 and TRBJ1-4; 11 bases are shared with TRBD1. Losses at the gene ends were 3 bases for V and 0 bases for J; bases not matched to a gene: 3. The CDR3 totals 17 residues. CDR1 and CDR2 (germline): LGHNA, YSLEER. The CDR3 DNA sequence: TGCGCCAGCAGCCATGGACAGGGGGCTGCAACTAATGAAAAACTGTTTTTT. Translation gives CASSHGQGAATNEKLFF.

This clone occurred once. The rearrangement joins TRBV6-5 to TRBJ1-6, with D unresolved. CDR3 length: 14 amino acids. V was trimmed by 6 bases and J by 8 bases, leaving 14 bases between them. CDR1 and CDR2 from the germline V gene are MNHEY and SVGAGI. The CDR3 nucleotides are TGTGCCAGCAGCCGGGGAAAGGGAGATTCACCCCTCCACTTT. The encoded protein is CASSRGKGDSPLHF.

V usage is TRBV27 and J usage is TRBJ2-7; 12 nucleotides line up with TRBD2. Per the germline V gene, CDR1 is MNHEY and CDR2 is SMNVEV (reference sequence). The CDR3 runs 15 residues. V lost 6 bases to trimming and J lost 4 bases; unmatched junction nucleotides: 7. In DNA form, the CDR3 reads TGTGCCAGCAGGTCCGGGACTAGCGGGTTATACGAGCAGTACTTC. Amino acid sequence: CASRSGTSGLYEQYF.

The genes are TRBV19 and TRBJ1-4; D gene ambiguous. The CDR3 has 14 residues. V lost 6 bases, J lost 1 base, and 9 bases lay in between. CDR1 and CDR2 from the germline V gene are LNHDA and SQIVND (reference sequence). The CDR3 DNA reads TGTGCCAGTAGATCAACGGGAACTAATGAAAAACTGTTTTTT. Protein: CASRSTGTNEKLFF.

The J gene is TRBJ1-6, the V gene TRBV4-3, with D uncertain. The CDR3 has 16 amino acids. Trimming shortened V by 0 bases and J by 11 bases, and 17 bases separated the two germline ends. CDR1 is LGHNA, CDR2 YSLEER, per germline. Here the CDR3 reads CASSQDGQEPLPPLHF. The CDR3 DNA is TGCGCCAGCAGCCAAGATGGGCAGGAACCCTTACCACCCCTCCACTTT.

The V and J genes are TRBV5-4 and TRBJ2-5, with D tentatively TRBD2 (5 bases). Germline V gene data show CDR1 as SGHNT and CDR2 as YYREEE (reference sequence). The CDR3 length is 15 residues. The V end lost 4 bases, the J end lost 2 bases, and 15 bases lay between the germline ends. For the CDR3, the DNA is TGTGCCAGCAGCGTAAGATTAGCGTTACAAGAGACCCAGTACTTC. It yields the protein CASSVRLALQETQYF.

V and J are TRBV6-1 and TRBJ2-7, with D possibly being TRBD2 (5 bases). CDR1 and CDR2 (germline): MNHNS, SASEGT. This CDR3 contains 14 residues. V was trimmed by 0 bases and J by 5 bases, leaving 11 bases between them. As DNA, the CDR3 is TGTGCCAGCAGTGAAGCGTCGGGGTCCGACGAGCAGTACTTC. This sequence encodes CASSEASGSDEQYF.

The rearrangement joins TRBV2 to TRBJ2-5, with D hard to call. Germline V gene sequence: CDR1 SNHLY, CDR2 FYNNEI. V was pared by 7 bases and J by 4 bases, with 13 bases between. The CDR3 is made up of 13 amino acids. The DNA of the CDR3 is TGTGCCAGCAATTCCGGGTTGGTAGAGACCCAGTACTTC. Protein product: CASNSGLVETQYF.

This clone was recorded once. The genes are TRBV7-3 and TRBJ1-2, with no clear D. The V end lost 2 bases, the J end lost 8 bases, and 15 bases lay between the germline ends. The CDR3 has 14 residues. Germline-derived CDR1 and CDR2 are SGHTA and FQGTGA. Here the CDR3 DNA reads TGTGCCAGCAGCTTAGACTATAATTCGGAGGGCTACACCTTC. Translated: CASSLDYNSEGYTF.

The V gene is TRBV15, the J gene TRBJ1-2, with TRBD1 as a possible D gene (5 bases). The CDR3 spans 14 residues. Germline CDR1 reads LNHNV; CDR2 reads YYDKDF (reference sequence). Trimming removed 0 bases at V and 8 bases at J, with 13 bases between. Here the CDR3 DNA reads TGTGCCACCAGCAGAGATTCGCAGGGCCACGGCTACACCTTC. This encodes CATSRDSQGHGYTF.